This T cell receptor beta chain was retrieved from a study of blood T cell repertoires in COVID-19 (dated by TCRdb to 2019 to 2021). Regarding the complete study: Samples covering the acute and convalescent phases of COVID-19 were provided by collaborators in the United States, Italy and Spain. The prospective study material was composed of cDNA or gDNA derived from T cells, B-cell-depleted T cells, or PBMCs. The dataset comprised deeply sampled blood TCRbeta repertoires from subjects exposed to, actively infected with, or recovered from COVID-19. A freely available public database, intended as a resource for researchers studying the immune response to SARS-CoV-2, is where the repertoires were released. Samples came from the ongoing ImmuneRACE study (first 160 participants) plus 1,254 subjects from 6 global collaborators. Nearly every sample came with metadata listing a de-identified subject ID, COVID-19 status, age in years and sex. Where HLA class I and class II types were available, the types were taken from metadata supplied by the sample provider, not from assay-based typing.

About this clone itself: Its cognate antigen has yet to be identified. Base qualities are not provided; no much larger clone lies one nucleotide away.

The immunoSEQ Assay, a bias-controlled multiplex PCR, was used to amplify TCRbeta CDR3 regions from genomic DNA. Per the source publication's procedure: Within the assay, amplification of reference gene primers was used to estimate how many nucleated cells each sample contained. To quantify the absolute abundance of each unique TCRbeta CDR3 rearrangement, sequence reads were collapsed and filtered. For each sample, productive Simpson clonality was calculated by taking the square root of Simpson's diversity index across productive rearrangements. What TCRdb holds here is the immuneACCESS table cut down to in-frame rearrangements. Part of the clones is not present; checked against another copy, under half of the missing clones reflect an unresolved V gene, and the others are unexplained. The V and J calls and the clone size are those of that table, but D and trimming were determined from the DNA. In this sample the table shows roughly 160,000 clones, 84% of which occur a single time. Of the sample, roughly 15% is held by the ten largest clones.

The germline V gene yields SGHRS for CDR1 and YFSETQ for CDR2. Trimming leaves V shorter by 2 bases and J shorter by 1 base, with the junction holding 12 bases beyond the gene matches. The CDR3 has 18 amino acids, counting the end cysteine and phenylalanine. CDR3 DNA is the only sequence kept; it has 54 bases, read in frame from the first base. On the study overall, not on this receptor specifically: Clinical and demographic metadata were provided uncurated, with the amount varying by source and participant.

Collaborating institutions collected whole blood in K2EDTA tubes following their own protocols. For TCRbeta analysis, collaborators shipped samples as frozen whole blood, isolated PBMCs, or DNA extracted from either of those sample types. The receptor's source is a man between 18 and 35 years old with active or convalescent COVID-19. The sequencing sample was made of peripheral blood. The sequence is built from TRBV5-1 and TRBJ1-2; TRBD1 matches 9 bases in the middle. The DNA sequence is TGCGCCAGCAGCTTCCGGACAGGGGTCTACGACCGTAACTATGGCTACACCTTC. This is translated as CASSFRTGVYDRNYGYTF.